The clone carrying this TCR beta chain showed up many times. What it recognizes is unknown. CDR1 and CDR2 (germline): SGHAT, FQNNGV. The CDR3 runs to 16 residues. V was pared by 2 bases and J by 0 bases, with 14 bases between. This sample is drawn from a study of CD8+CD57+ T cells in acquired aplastic anemia. Study information: Sorted CD4+ and CD8+ cells gave a mean 3.2 ug DNA, range about 0.19 to 27.4 ug. Roughly 11 million reads were obtained on average for healthy donor CD4+ cells. Study observations and caveats: Patients versus controls showed no significant CD8+ Simpson's diversity difference.

Template material for TCR beta VDJ and CDR3 profiling consisted of genomic DNA. TCRdb used MiXCR to reprocess the reads, holding one entry per CDR3 protein. The sample lists about 130,000 distinct CDR3 sequences, 40% to 60% occurring once. V and J are TRBV11-2 and TRBJ2-7; perhaps D is TRBD1 or TRBD2 (6 bases each). This receptor was identified in a human donor in good health, serving as a control. Sequencing was carried out using sorted CD4+, CD8+, or CD8+CD57+ T cells (not recorded which) from PBMCs. The CDR3 loop reads CASSLMGGLSSYEQYF. The CDR3 DNA reads as TGTGCCAGCAGCTTAATGGGGGGCCTATCCTCCTACGAGCAGTACTTC.